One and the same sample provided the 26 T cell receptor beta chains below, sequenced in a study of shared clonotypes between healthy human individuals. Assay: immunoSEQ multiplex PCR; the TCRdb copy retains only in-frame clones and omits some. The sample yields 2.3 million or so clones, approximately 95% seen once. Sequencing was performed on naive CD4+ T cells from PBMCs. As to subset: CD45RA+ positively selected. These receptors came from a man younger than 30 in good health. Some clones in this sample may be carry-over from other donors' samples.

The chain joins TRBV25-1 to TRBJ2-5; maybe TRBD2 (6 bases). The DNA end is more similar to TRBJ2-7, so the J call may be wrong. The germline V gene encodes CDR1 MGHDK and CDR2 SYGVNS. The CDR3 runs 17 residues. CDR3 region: CASSPPWGDSSSYEQYF. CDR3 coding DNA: TGTGCCAGCAGCCCGCCGTGGGGGGACTCGAGCTCCTACGAGCAGTACTTC.

The CDR3 DNA follows: TGTGCCAGTAGTCCTGACAGGGGGCGCGAGCAGTACTTC. Translated, it gives CASSPDRGREQYF. The chain joins TRBV19 to TRBJ2-7, with 10 nucleotides matching TRBD1. With 5 bases clipped from V and 6 bases from J, the junction kept 4 bases outside the gene matches. The V gene's germline CDR1 is LNHDA and CDR2 SQIVND (reference sequence). The CDR3 consists of 13 residues.

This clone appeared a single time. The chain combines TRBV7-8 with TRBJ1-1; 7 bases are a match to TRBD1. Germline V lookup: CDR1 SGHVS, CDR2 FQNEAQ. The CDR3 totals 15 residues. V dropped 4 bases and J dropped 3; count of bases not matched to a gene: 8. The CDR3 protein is CASSSQTDRYTEAFF. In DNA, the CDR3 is TGTGCCAGCAGCTCACAGACGGACAGGTACACTGAAGCTTTCTTT. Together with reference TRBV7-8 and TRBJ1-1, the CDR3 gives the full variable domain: GAGVSQSPRYKVAKRGQDVALRCDPISGHVSLFWYQQALGQGPEFLTYFQNEAQLDKSGLPSDRFFAERPEGSVSTLKIQRTQQEDSAVYLCASSSQTDRYTEAFFGQGTRLTVV.

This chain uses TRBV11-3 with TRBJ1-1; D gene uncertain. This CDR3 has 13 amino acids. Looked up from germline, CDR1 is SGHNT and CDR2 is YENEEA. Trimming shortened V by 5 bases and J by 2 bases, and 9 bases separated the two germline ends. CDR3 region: CASSTNQNTEAFF. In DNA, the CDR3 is TGTGCCAGCAGCACCAATCAAAACACTGAAGCTTTCTTT.

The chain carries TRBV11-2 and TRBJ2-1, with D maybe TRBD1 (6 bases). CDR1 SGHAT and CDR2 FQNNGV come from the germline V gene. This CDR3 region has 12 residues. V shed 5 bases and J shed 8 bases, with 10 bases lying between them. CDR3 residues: CASSAYRDEQFF. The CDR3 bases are TGTGCCAGCAGCGCCTACAGGGATGAGCAGTTCTTC.

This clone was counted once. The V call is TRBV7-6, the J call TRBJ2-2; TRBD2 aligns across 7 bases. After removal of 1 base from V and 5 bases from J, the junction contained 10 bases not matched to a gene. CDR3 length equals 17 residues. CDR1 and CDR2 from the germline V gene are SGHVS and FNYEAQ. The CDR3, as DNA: TGTGCCAGCAGCTTAGGTCTCGCGGGAGTGGTAACCGGGGAGCTGTTTTTT. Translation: CASSLGLAGVVTGELFF.

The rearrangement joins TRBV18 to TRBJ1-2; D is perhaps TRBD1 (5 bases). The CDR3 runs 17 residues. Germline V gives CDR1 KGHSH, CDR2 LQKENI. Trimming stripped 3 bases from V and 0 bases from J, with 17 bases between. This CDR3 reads CASSPYTRQQTNYGYTF. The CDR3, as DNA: TGTGCCAGCTCACCTTACACTAGACAGCAGACTAACTATGGCTACACCTTC.

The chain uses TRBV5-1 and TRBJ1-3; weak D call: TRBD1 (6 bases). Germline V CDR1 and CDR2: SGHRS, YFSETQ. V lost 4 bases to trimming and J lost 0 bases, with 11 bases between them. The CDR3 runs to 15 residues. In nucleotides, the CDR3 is TGCGCCAGCAGCCCGACAGGTTACTCTGGAAACACCATATATTTT. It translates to CASSPTGYSGNTIYF.

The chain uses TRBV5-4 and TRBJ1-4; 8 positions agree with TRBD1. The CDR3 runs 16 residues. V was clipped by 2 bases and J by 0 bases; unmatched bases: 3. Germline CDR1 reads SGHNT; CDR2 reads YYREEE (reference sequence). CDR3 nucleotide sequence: TGTGCCAGCAGCTTAGGGACAGGTGCAACTAATGAAAAACTGTTTTTT. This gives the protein CASSLGTGATNEKLFF.

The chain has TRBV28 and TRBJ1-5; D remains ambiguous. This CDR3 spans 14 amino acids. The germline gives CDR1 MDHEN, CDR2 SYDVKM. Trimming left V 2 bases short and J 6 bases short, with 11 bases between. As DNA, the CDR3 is TGTGCCAGCAGTTTAATGGTCCGGGCTCAGCCCCAGCATTTT. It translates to CASSLMVRAQPQHF.

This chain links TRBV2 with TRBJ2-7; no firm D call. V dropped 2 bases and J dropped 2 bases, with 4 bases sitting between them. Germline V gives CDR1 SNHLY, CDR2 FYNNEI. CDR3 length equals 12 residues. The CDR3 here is CASSEQPYEQYF. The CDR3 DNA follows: TGTGCCAGCAGTGAACAGCCCTACGAGCAGTACTTC.

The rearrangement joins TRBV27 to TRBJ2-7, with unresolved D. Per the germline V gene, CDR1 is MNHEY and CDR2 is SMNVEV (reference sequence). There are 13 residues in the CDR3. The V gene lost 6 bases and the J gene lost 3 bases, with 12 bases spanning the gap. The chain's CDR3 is CASSRGLGYEQYF. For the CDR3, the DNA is TGTGCCAGCAGCCGTGGGCTAGGCTACGAGCAGTACTTC.

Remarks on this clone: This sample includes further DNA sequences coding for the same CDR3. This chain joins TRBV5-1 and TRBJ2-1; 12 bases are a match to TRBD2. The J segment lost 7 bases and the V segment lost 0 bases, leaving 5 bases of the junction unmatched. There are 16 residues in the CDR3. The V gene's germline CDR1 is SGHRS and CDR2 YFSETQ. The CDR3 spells CASSLGLAGGPNEQFF. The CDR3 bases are TGCGCCAGCAGCTTGGGGCTAGCGGGAGGGCCGAATGAGCAGTTCTTC.

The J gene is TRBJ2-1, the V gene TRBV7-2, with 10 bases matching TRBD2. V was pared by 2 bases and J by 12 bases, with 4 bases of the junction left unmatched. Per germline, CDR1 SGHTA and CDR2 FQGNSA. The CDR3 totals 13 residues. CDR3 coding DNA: TGTGCCAGCAGCTTACTAGCGGGAGCAGGGCAGTTCTTC. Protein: CASSLLAGAGQFF.

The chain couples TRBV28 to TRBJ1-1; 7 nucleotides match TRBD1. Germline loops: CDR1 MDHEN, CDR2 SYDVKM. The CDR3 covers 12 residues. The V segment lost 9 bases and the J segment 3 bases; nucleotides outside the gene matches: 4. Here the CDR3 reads CASYDRDTEAFF. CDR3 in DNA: TGTGCCAGTTATGACAGGGACACTGAAGCTTTCTTT.

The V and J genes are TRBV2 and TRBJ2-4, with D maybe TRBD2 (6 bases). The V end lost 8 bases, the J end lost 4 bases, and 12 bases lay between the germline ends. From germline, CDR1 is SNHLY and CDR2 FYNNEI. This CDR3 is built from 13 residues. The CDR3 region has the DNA TGTGCCAGCGGATACCGGGAGAAAAACATTCAGTACTTC. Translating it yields CASGYREKNIQYF.

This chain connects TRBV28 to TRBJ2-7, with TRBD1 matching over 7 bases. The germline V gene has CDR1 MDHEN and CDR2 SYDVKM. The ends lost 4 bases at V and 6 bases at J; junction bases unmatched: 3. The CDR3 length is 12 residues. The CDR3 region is CASSSDRAEQYF. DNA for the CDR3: TGTGCCAGCAGTTCCGACAGGGCCGAGCAGTACTTC.

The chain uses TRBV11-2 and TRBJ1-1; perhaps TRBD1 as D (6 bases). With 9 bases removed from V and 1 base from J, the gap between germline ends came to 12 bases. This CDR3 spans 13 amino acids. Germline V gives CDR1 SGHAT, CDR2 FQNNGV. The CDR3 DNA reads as TGTGCCAGTGACACCAGGGGGAACACTGAAGCTTTCTTT. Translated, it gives CASDTRGNTEAFF.

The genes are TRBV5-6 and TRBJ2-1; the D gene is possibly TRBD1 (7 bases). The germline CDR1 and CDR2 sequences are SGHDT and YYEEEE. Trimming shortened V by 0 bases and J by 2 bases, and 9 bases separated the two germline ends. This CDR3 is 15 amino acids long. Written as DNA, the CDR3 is TGTGCCAGCAGCTTGGGCAGGGGGGCCTACAATGAGCAGTTCTTC. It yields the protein CASSLGRGAYNEQFF.

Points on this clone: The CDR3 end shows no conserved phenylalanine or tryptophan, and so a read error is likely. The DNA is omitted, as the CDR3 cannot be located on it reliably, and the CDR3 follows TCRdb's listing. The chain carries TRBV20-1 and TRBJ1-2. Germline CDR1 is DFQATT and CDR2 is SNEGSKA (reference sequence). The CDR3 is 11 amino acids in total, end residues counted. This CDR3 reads CSAPTYPRGAD.

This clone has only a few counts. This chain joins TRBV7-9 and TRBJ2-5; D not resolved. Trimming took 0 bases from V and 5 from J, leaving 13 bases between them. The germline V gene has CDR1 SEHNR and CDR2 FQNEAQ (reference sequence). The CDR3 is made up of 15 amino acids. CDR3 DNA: TGTGCCAGCAGCTTAGCGTTAAACTCAAGGGAGACCCAGTACTTC. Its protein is CASSLALNSRETQYF.

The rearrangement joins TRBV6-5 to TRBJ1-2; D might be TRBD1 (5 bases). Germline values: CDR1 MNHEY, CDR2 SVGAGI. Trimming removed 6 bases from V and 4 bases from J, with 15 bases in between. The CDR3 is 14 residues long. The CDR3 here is CASSRGTSRYGYTF. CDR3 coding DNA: TGTGCCAGCAGCCGTGGGACTTCCCGCTATGGCTACACCTTC.

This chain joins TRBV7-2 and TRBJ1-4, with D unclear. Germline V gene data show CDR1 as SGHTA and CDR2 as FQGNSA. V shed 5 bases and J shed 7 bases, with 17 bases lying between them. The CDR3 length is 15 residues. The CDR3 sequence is CASSTHGSLAEKLFF. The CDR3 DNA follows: TGTGCCAGCAGCACCCACGGCTCCCTAGCTGAAAAACTGTTTTTT.

The CDR3 is CASSIGTGEGYTF. CDR3 nucleotide sequence: TGCGCCAGCAGCATCGGGACAGGGGAAGGCTACACCTTC. The V and J genes are TRBV5-1 and TRBJ1-2, with 10 bases matching TRBD1. The V segment lost 4 bases and the J segment 8 bases; nucleotides outside the gene matches: 5. Germline V gene data show CDR1 as SGHRS and CDR2 as YFSETQ. The CDR3 runs to 13 residues.

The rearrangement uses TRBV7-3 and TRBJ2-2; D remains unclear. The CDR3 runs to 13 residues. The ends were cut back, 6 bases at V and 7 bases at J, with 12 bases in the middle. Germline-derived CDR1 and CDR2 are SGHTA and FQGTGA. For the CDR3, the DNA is TGTGCCAGCAGGTTCGCCTTGAGCGGGGAGCTGTTTTTT. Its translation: CASRFALSGELFF.

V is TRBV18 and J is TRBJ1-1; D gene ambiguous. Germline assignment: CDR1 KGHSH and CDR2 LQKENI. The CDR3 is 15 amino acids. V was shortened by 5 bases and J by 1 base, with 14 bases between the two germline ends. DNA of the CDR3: TGTGCCAGCTCATATCTGGGAACTCGGAACACTGAAGCTTTCTTT. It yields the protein CASSYLGTRNTEAFF.